Below are 21 T cell receptor beta chains sequenced from a single sample in a study of shared clonotypes between healthy human individuals. Here immunoSEQ multiplex PCR was the method, and the copy in TCRdb shows in-frame clones only, minus some. Among 650,000 to 800,000 clones, approximately 72% were seen once, and the ten largest hold about 1.8%. Sequenced input: memory CD4+ T cells sorted from blood. Stated subset: CD45RA-negative fraction. Receptor source: a woman aged 25 to 45 in good health.

This chain uses TRBV6-1 with TRBJ1-1; TRBD1 aligns across 7 bases. V shed 3 bases, J shed 8 bases, and the junction held 9 bases outside the gene matches. Germline loops: CDR1 MNHNS, CDR2 SASEGT. This CDR3 comprises 14 residues. CDR3 DNA sequence: TGTGCCAGCAGTGACCGTGGACAGGTCCCAGAAGCTTTCTTT. Translated: CASSDRGQVPEAFF.

This clone was seen only a few times. The chain carries TRBV7-3 and TRBJ2-2; 11 bases are shared with TRBD2. Trimming removed 5 bases from V and 8 bases from J; junction bases left unmatched: 16. This CDR3 is 18 amino acids long. Germline assignment: CDR1 SGHTA and CDR2 FQGTGA. Here the CDR3 reads CASSPPWGSGRAAGELFF. The CDR3 region has the DNA TGTGCCAGCAGCCCCCCATGGGGTAGCGGGAGGGCCGCGGGGGAGCTGTTTTTT.

This clone was counted many times. The V gene is TRBV28, the J gene TRBJ1-1; maybe TRBD1 (5 bases). The CDR3 totals 18 residues. Trimming left V 3 bases short and J 0 bases short, with 20 bases between. The germline V gene has CDR1 MDHEN and CDR2 SYDVKM. CDR3 nucleotides: TGTGCCAGCAGTTTTTCGAGGAGGGGTCCTAACGTGAACACTGAAGCTTTCTTT. It encodes CASSFSRRGPNVNTEAFF.

The V call is TRBV27, the J call TRBJ2-5; TRBD2 might be the D (6 bases). V was pared by 9 bases and J by 7 bases, with 24 bases between. The CDR3 has 15 amino acids. CDR1 is MNHEY, CDR2 SMNVEV, per germline (reference sequence). The CDR3 DNA is TGTGCCAGTGGACGAGAGACTAGTATTACGGGGACCCAGTACTTC. Translated: CASGRETSITGTQYF.

This clone occurred many times. The chain joins TRBV4-2 to TRBJ2-1; a possible D gene is TRBD1 (5 bases). Between the trimmed V and J ends, which lost 0 bases and 1 base, there was a span of 10 bases. The CDR3 has 16 amino acids. Germline V CDR1 and CDR2: LGHNA, YNFKEQ. Written as DNA, the CDR3 is TGTGCCAGCAGCCAAGAAGTATCAGGGTCCTACAATGAGCAGTTCTTC. Amino acid sequence: CASSQEVSGSYNEQFF.

This clone occurred many times. The chain is built from TRBV5-1 and TRBJ2-3; D unclear. The V and J ends lost 8 bases and 0 bases respectively, with 13 bases between them. Germline loops: CDR1 SGHRS, CDR2 YFSETQ. This CDR3 has 14 amino acids. The CDR3 protein is CASTVGSSTDTQYF. CDR3 sequence (DNA): TGCGCCAGTACAGTCGGATCTAGCACAGATACGCAGTATTTT. Filled out from reference TRBV5-1 and TRBJ2-3, the complete variable domain reads KAGVTQTPRYLIKTRGQQVTLSCSPISGHRSVSWYQQTPGQGLQFLFEYFSETQRNKGNFPGRFSGRQFSNSRSEMNVSTLELGDSALYLCASTVGSSTDTQYFGPGTRLTVL.

In its sample, this clone was seen a few times. V is TRBV7-9 and J is TRBJ1-4; D is unresolved. V was pared by 3 bases and J by 7 bases, with 6 bases between. Germline loops: CDR1 SEHNR, CDR2 FQNEAQ (reference sequence). The length of the CDR3 is 12 residues. The CDR3 bases are TGTGCCAGCAGCTTGTTCGCTGAAAAACTGTTTTTT. It yields the protein CASSLFAEKLFF.

The J gene is TRBJ2-1, the V gene TRBV30; D is unresolved. The CDR3 extends over 10 amino acids. V was shortened by 0 bases and J by 9 bases, with 3 bases between the two germline ends. Germline V lookup: CDR1 GTSNPN, CDR2 SVGIG (reference sequence). Here the CDR3 DNA reads TGTGCCTGGAGTGTAGGTGAGCAGTTCTTC. This translates into CAWSVGEQFF.

To note about this clone: In the same sample, other DNA sequences code for this CDR3. The J gene is TRBJ2-3, the V gene TRBV2; 9 nucleotides match TRBD2. CDR1 and CDR2 (germline): SNHLY, FYNNEI. The CDR3 is 15 amino acids. Trimming took 5 bases from V and 1 from J; bases not matched to a gene: 4. The CDR3 DNA follows: TGTGCCAGCAGTCCAAGGACTAGCGGCACAGATACGCAGTATTTT. Its translation: CASSPRTSGTDTQYF. Based on the CDR3 plus reference TRBV2 and TRBJ2-3, the full variable domain is EPEVTQTPSHQVTQMGQEVILRCVPISNHLYFYWYRQILGQKVEFLVSFYNNEISEKSEIFDDQFSVERPDGSNFTLKIRSTKLEDSAMYFCASSPRTSGTDTQYFGPGTRLTVL.

The chain couples TRBV2 to TRBJ1-3; a weak D match, TRBD1 (5 bases). Germline CDR1 is SNHLY and CDR2 is FYNNEI. Trimming removed 7 bases at V and 1 base at J, with 14 bases between. The CDR3 has 15 residues. In DNA form, the CDR3 reads TGTGCCAGCAAGTCGGGGCTAGGGTCTGGAAACACCATATATTTT. Its protein product is CASKSGLGSGNTIYF.

The chain joins TRBV5-1 to TRBJ2-7, with TRBD1 identical over 10 bases. Germline V gives CDR1 SGHRS, CDR2 YFSETQ. This CDR3 has 15 residues. V shed 4 bases, J shed 7 bases, and the junction held 11 bases outside the gene matches. CDR3 residues: CASSPRTDRGREQYF. The CDR3 region has the DNA TGCGCCAGCAGCCCCCGGACAGACAGGGGGCGAGAGCAGTACTTC. The full variable domain, completed using reference TRBV5-1 and TRBJ2-7, is KAGVTQTPRYLIKTRGQQVTLSCSPISGHRSVSWYQQTPGQGLQFLFEYFSETQRNKGNFPGRFSGRQFSNSRSEMNVSTLELGDSALYLCASSPRTDRGREQYFGPGTRLTVT.

J is TRBJ2-5 and V is TRBV19; 10 nucleotides agree with TRBD2. The CDR3 totals 15 residues. CDR1 is LNHDA, CDR2 SQIVND, per germline (reference sequence). V trimming: 4 bases; J trimming: 1 base; junction bases outside the gene matches: 3. This CDR3 reads CASSRSSGSQETQYF. The CDR3, as DNA: TGTGCCAGTAGTAGGTCTAGCGGGAGCCAAGAGACCCAGTACTTC.

The chain is built from TRBV6-4 and TRBJ1-5; D remains unclear. In germline, CDR1 is MRHNA, CDR2 SNTAGT. Trimming removed 5 bases at V and 0 bases at J, with 8 bases between. CDR3 size: 14 residues. The DNA of the CDR3 is TGTGCCAGCAGTCCCCACAGTAGCAATCAGCCCCAGCATTTT. Translation: CASSPHSSNQPQHF.

The chain has TRBV14 and TRBJ1-1; D unclear. The V gene's germline CDR1 is SGHDN and CDR2 FVKESK. V lost 1 base, J lost 2 bases, and 5 bases lay in between. The CDR3 sequence is 13 residues long. The CDR3 DNA follows: TGTGCCAGCAGCCAAGTCGTAAACACTGAAGCTTTCTTT. Translated, it gives CASSQVVNTEAFF.

The rearrangement links TRBV7-3 to TRBJ2-2; 7 bases agree with TRBD2. Trimming removed 4 bases from V and 5 bases from J; junction bases left unmatched: 10. This CDR3 region has 16 residues. Per germline, CDR1 SGHTA and CDR2 FQGTGA. The CDR3 sequence is CASSSAAGAATGELFF. CDR3 nucleotides: TGTGCCAGCAGCTCCGCCGCGGGAGCGGCGACCGGGGAGCTGTTTTTT. Looking up the rest from reference TRBV7-3 and TRBJ2-2 gives the full variable domain: GAGVSQTPSNKVTEKGKYVELRCDPISGHTALYWYRQSLGQGPEFLIYFQGTGAADDSGLPNDRFFAVRPEGSVSTLKIQRTERGDSAVYLCASSSAAGAATGELFFGEGSRLTVL.

The chain has TRBV2 and TRBJ1-4; 7 positions match TRBD1. The CDR3 runs to 16 residues. Germline CDR1 and CDR2: SNHLY and FYNNEI. V was pared by 6 bases and J by 6 bases, with 13 bases of the junction left unmatched. The CDR3 region has the DNA TGTGCCAGCAGGGACCTTAGAACGGGACAGTATGAAAAACTGTTTTTT. As protein: CASRDLRTGQYEKLFF.

This clone was seen a single time. The V and J genes are TRBV10-1 and TRBJ2-1; a possible D gene is TRBD1 (6 bases). CDR1 is WNHNN and CDR2 is SYGVQD in the germline V gene (reference sequence). The length of the CDR3 is 12 residues. Trimming took 3 bases from V and 8 from J, leaving 8 bases between them. DNA for the CDR3: TGCGCCAGCAGTGATAGGGGGTATGAGCAGTTCTTC. Residues: CASSDRGYEQFF.

The chain recombines TRBV7-2 with TRBJ2-1; no reliable D call. Between the trimmed V and J ends, which lost 1 base and 2 bases, there was a span of 15 bases. This CDR3 comprises 17 residues. Germline CDR1 reads SGHTA; CDR2 reads FQGNSA. CDR3 sequence: CASSLVGRSIAYNEQFF. Written as DNA, the CDR3 is TGTGCCAGCAGCTTAGTCGGAAGGAGTATCGCCTACAATGAGCAGTTCTTC.

This chain connects TRBV27 to TRBJ1-3; D not certain. V gave up 4 bases and J gave up 0 bases, with 4 bases separating them. This CDR3 contains 13 residues. The germline gives CDR1 MNHEY, CDR2 SMNVEV (reference sequence). CDR3 sequence: CASSSYSGNTIYF. In nucleotides, the CDR3 is TGTGCCAGCAGTTCATACTCTGGAAACACCATATATTTT.

This clone was detected a few times. J is TRBJ2-7 and V is TRBV18; TRBD2 might be the D (5 bases). The CDR3 extends over 16 amino acids. CDR1 KGHSH and CDR2 LQKENI come from the germline V gene. Trimming took 2 bases from V and 5 from J, leaving 19 bases between them. CDR3 residues: CASSPVRSRGYNEQYF. In nucleotides, the CDR3 is TGTGCCAGCTCACCAGTCCGCTCCCGGGGATATAACGAGCAGTACTTC.

Turning to this clone: One end of the junction does not line up with germline, which may come from a read error. The rearrangement joins TRBV18 to TRBJ2-7; possible D gene TRBD2, 5 bases. The length of the CDR3 is 14 residues. Germline V gene sequence: CDR1 KGHSH, CDR2 LQKENI. This CDR3 reads CASSPRQEDYEQYF. For the CDR3, the DNA is TGTGCCAGCTCGCCACGTCAGGAGGATTACGAGCAGTACTTC.